This entry is about one TCR beta chain. The record originates from a study of technical replicates of blood from a handful of donors. Using immunoSEQ multiplex PCR, the repertoire was profiled, and TCRdb retains in-frame clones only, with some absent. This table holds roughly 56,000 clones, 80% to 90% found once. CDR3 length: 17 residues. CDR1 LGHNA and CDR2 YSLEER come from the germline V gene. Trimming took 0 bases from V and 3 from J, leaving 18 bases between them. The sequencing input was PBMCs. This chain uses TRBV4-3 with TRBJ2-7, with D tentatively TRBD2 (5 bases). The sequence came from a human donor in good health. Some clones in this sample may be carry-over from other donors' samples. CDR3 nucleotides: TGCGCCAGCAGCCAAGATACGATGACGGGAACCAACTACGAGCAGTACTTC. It codes for CASSQDTMTGTNYEQYF.